This TCR beta chain is drawn from a study of blood T cells in healthy people across ages. It was with a sample-barcoded 5' primer and a J-beta primer mix that a second PCR of roughly 7 to 12 cycles was run. The template-switch adaptor, which had 12 random nucleotides, put a tag on each cDNA molecule. Each CDR3 protein is one row after TCRdb ran MiXCR on the 5' RACE reads. This table holds fewer than 600,000 distinct CDR3 sequences, about 25% found once. V lost 3 bases to trimming and J lost 6 bases, with 14 bases between them. Germline CDR1 and CDR2: DFQATT and SNEGSKA (reference sequence). The CDR3 has 14 amino acids. This clonotype turned up a few times. These records were also assigned to another study, of T cells of mothers and their children. This second study notes: Whether related or unrelated, pairs show similar shaping of TCR recombination output by thymic selection.

The rearrangement links TRBV20-1 to TRBJ2-2, with D perhaps matching TRBD1 (7 bases). The sequence was collected from a boy aged 2 to 10 in good health. The specimen was blood. The CDR3 sequence: CSASRGALPGELFF. The CDR3 DNA reads as TGCAGTGCTAGCAGGGGGGCGCTCCCCGGGGAGCTGTTTTTT.